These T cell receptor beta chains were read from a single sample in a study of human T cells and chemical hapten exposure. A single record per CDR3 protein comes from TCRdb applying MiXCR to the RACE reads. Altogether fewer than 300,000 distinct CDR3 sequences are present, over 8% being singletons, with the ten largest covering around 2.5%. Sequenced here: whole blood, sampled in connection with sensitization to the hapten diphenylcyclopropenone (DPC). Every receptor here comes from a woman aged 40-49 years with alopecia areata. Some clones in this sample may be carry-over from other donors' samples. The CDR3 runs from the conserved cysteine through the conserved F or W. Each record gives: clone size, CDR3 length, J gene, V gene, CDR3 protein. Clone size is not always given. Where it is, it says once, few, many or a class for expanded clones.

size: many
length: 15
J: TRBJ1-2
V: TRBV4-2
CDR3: CASTIDSVSDYGYTF

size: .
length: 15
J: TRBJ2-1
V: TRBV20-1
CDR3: CSARSSGRHYNEQFF

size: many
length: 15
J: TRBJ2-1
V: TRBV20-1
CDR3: CSARGGGSSYNEQFF

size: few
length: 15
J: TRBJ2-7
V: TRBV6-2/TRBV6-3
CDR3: CASSYPFDGTYEQYF

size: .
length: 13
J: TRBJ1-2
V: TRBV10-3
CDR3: CAIGTGTNYGYTF

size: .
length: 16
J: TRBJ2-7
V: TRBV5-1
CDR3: CASTPSGLALLDEQYF

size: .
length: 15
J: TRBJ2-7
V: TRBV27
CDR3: CASTRRSGITYEQYF

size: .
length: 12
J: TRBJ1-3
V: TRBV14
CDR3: CASTFSGNTIYF

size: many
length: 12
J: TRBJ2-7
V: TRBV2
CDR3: CASRDPGYEQYF

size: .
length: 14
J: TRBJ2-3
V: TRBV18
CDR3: CASQGVLPTDTQYF

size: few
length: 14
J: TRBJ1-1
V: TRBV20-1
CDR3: CSAISGTVQAEAFF

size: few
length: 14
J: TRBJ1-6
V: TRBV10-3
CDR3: CAIRTTGLNSPLHF

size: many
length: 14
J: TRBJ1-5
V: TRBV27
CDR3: CASSLSGVNQPQHF

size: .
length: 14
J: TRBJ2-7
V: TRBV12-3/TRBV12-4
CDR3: CASRSGQGSYEQYF

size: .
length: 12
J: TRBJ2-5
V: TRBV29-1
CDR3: CSVDNRAETQYF

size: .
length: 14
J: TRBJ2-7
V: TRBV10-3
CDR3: CAIRRTGGSYEQYF

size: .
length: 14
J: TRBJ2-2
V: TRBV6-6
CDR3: CASSPQGGTGELFF

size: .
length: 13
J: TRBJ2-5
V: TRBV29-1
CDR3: CSVGQGPRRSQYF

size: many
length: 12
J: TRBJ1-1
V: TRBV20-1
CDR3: CSAGQGVTEAFF

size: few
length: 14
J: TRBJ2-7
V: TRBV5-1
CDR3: CASSLAEGQGEQYF

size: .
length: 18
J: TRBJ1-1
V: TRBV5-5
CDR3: CASSLNPGTRGMNTEAFF

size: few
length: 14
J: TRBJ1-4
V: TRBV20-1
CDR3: CSASSRQGGEKLFF

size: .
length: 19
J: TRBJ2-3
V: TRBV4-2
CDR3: CASSQKTSGESYSTDTQYF

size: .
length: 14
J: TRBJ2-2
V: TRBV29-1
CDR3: CSVGQGANTGELFF

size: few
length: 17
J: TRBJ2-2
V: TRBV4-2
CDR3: CASSQVPRTENTGELFF

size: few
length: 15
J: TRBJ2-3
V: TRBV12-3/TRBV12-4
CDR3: CASSFHLAGTDTQYF

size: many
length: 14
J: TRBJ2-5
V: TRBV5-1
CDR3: CASSLPTVQETQYF

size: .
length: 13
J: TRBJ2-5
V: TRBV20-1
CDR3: CSARQAGRETQYF

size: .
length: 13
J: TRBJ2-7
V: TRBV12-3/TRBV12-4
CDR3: CASSLTGGNEQYF

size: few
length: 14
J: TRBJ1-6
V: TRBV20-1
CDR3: CSASGLQAQLSLHF

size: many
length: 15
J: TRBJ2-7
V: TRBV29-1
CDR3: CSVEALDRGHYEQYF

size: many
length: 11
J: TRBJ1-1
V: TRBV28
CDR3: CASSPHTEAFF

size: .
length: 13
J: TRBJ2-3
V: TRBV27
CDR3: CASSLTPSATQYF

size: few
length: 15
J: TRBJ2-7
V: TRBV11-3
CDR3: CASSLDAGTGTEQYF

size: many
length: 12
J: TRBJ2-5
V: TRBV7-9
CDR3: CASDQLRETQYF

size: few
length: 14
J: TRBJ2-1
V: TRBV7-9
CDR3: CASSLVGLLNEQFF

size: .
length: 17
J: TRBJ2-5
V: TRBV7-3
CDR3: CASSLNEGVAGSETQYF

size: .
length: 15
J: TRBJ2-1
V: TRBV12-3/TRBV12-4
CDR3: CASSSGTSDYNEQFF

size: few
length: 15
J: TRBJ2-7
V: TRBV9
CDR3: CASSVEERWGYEQYF

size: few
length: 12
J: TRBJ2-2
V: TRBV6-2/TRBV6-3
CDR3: CASNKLAGELFF

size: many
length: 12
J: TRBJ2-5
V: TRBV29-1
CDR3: CSVQLYQETQYF

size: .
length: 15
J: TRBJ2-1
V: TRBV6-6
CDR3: CASKWRGDSYNEQFF

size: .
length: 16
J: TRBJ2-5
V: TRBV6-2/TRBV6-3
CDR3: CASSYSTRPFQETQYF

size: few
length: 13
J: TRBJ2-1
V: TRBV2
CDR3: CASARASGGEQFF

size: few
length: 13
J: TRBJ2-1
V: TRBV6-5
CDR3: CASRTGGRNEQFF

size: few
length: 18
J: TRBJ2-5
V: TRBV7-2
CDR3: CASSTSGLAGNPRETQYF

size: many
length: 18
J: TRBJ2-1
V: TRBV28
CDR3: CASSTGTSGRGSYNEQFF

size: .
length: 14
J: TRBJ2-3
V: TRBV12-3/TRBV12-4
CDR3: CASSLSSAGDTQYF

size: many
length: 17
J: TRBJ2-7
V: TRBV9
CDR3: CASSVPAETSEFYEQYF

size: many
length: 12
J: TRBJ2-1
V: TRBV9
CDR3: CASSRDNNEQFF

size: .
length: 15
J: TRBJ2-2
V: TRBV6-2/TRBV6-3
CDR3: CASSASGANTGELFF

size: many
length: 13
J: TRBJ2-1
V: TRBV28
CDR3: CASSAPGYNEQFF

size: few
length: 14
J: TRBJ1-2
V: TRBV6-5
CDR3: CASSLRDRGYGYTF

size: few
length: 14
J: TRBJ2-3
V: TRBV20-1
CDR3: CSAHRGGRPDTQYF

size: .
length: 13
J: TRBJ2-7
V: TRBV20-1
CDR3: CSAPGTTSYEQYF

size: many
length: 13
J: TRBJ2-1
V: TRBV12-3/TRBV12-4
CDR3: CASSLYPHNEQFF

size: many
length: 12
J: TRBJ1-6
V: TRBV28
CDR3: CASSSGISPLHF

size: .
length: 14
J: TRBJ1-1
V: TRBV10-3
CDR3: CAISELVRDRKTFF

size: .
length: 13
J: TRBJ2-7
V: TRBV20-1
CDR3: CSAKPSGSYEQYF

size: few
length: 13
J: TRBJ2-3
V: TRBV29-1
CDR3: CSVEPSGTDTQYF